This entry describes one T cell receptor (beta chain). The data stem from a study of identical twins. The CDR3 loop spans 16 amino acids. Germline lookup yields CDR1 MNHEY and CDR2 SVGAGI. V trimming: 4 bases; J trimming: 8 bases; junction bases outside the gene matches: 14. A universal primer site was incorporated via template switching, and the cDNA contained unique molecular identifiers. TCRdb redid the calling of the 5' RACE reads with MiXCR, one entry per CDR3 protein. The sample lists over 15,000 distinct CDR3 sequences, roughly 63% occurring once. This TCR was sampled from a woman between 18 and 30 years old in good health. This table probably holds off-target reads from a library built for another chain. This chain links TRBV6-5 with TRBJ2-1; 7 bases fit TRBD2. Sequenced sample: memory (CD45RO+) T cells sorted from blood. The CDR3 bases are TGTGCCAGCAGTTCTGCCAGGAGACTAGCTATCTATGAGCAGTTCTTC. Translating it yields CASSSARRLAIYEQFF.